These 21 T cell receptor beta chains share one sample of origin, sequenced in a study of T cell repertoires in cytomegalovirus infection. TCRdb passed the reads through MiXCR, listing each CDR3 protein once. The repertoire includes about 230,000 distinct CDR3 sequences, about 23% of them detected once, and around a sixth sits in the top ten. The sample was CD8+ T cells from PBMCs. These receptors all stem from a human donor in good health (CMV status not recorded). Some clones in this sample may be carry-over from other donors' samples.

This clonotype was detected only a few times. This chain connects TRBV14 to TRBJ2-7; D unclear. The V gene lost 4 bases and the J gene lost 3 bases, with 7 bases spanning the gap. The CDR3 has 12 residues. In germline, CDR1 is SGHDN, CDR2 FVKESK. CDR3 protein: CASSPDYYEQYF. The CDR3 DNA follows: TGTGCCAGCAGCCCGGATTACTACGAGCAGTACTTC.

The chain combines TRBV29-1 with TRBJ2-2; unclear D gene. With 0 bases removed from V and 10 bases from J, the gap between germline ends came to 6 bases. Germline assignment: CDR1 SQVTM and CDR2 ANQGSEA. The CDR3 is 11 residues long. DNA for the CDR3: TGCAGCGTTGAAGACCAGGCGGAGCTGTTTTTT. Encoded protein: CSVEDQAELFF.

This clonotype was counted between two and nine times. The V gene is TRBV6-6, the J gene TRBJ2-7, with D perhaps matching TRBD2 (5 bases). The CDR3 sequence is 11 residues long. Between the trimmed V and J ends, which lost 11 bases and 6 bases, there was a span of 14 bases. Germline lookup yields CDR1 MNHNY and CDR2 SVGAGI (reference sequence). The CDR3 reads CAAAGVGEQYF. In DNA form, the CDR3 reads TGTGCCGCGGCCGGGGTCGGCGAGCAGTACTTC.

The chain links TRBV28 to TRBJ2-7; no clear D gene. The ends were cut back, 1 base at V and 0 bases at J, with 10 bases in the middle. CDR1 is MDHEN and CDR2 is SYDVKM in the germline V gene. The CDR3 covers 15 residues. CDR3 amino acids: CASSLYPDLSYEQYF. DNA for the CDR3: TGTGCCAGCAGTTTATATCCGGACCTCTCCTACGAGCAGTACTTC.

This clonotype was seen many times. The genes are TRBV19 and TRBJ1-1, with D perhaps matching TRBD1 (5 bases). This CDR3 spans 16 amino acids. CDR1 LNHDA and CDR2 SQIVND come from the germline V gene (reference sequence). V lost 8 bases to trimming and J lost 4 bases, with 23 bases between them. The CDR3 reads CASSLSSGGTITEAFF. CDR3 in DNA: TGTGCCAGTTCCCTGTCATCTGGGGGAACGATCACTGAAGCTTTCTTT.

In its sample, this clonotype was seen a few times. The rearrangement links TRBV7-9 to TRBJ2-2; TRBD1 is a possible D gene (5 bases). Germline CDR1 reads SEHNR; CDR2 reads FQNEAQ (reference sequence). V lost 4 bases, J lost 5 bases, and 17 bases lay in between. This CDR3 is built from 16 residues. The CDR3 region has the DNA TGTGCCAGCAGCTCCGGGCAGGGTCCTAAGACCGGGGAGCTGTTTTTT. It yields the protein CASSSGQGPKTGELFF.

The J gene is TRBJ1-5, the V gene TRBV2, with unresolved D. V shed 7 bases and J shed 2 bases, with 12 bases lying between them. The CDR3 is made up of 14 amino acids. Per germline, CDR1 SNHLY and CDR2 FYNNEI. CDR3 in amino acids: CASTVMAGNQPQHF. CDR3 bases: TGTGCCAGCACCGTCATGGCGGGCAATCAGCCCCAGCATTTT.

The chain joins TRBV29-1 to TRBJ2-7; D gene unclear. V was pared by 6 bases and J by 0 bases, with 18 bases between. CDR1 and CDR2 from the germline V gene are SQVTM and ANQGSEA. The CDR3 spans 15 residues. The CDR3 DNA sequence: TGCAGCGTCGAACGATGGACGTTTAGCTCCTACGAGCAGTACTTC. This codes for CSVERWTFSSYEQYF.

This clonotype was recorded many times. It may be a read error: a sequence one base away is much more abundant. The chain has TRBV7-2 and TRBJ2-7; TRBD1 aligns across 7 bases. With 5 bases clipped from V and 3 bases from J, the junction kept 4 bases outside the gene matches. Germline CDR1 reads SGHTA; CDR2 reads FQGNSA. CDR3 size: 13 residues. CDR3 sequence reads: CASSRGQIYEQYF. The CDR3 nucleotides read TGTGCCAGCAGCCGGGGACAGATCTACGAGCAGTACTTC.

This clonotype was detected many times. V usage is TRBV7-2 and J usage is TRBJ2-1, with D unresolved. The CDR3 spans 12 residues. Germline values: CDR1 SGHTA, CDR2 FQGNSA. Trimming shortened V by 0 bases and J by 8 bases, and 5 bases separated the two germline ends. Here the CDR3 DNA reads TGTGCCAGCAGCTTAGCAGCGTATGAGCAGTTCTTC. It translates to CASSLAAYEQFF.

V is TRBV12-3 or TRBV12-4 and J is TRBJ1-6, with D tentatively TRBD1 (5 bases). The germline V and J ends were trimmed by 6 bases and 9 bases, with 18 bases remaining between them. CDR3 length equals 15 residues. CDR3 residues: CASSLSRVWGSPLHF. CDR3 nucleotides: TGTGCCAGCAGCCTTTCCAGGGTGTGGGGTTCACCCCTCCACTTT.

This clonotype was seen at least ten times. The J gene is TRBJ1-1, the V gene TRBV11-1; D call uncertain. Germline lookup yields CDR1 SGHAT and CDR2 FQDESV (reference sequence). V gave up 8 bases and J gave up 5 bases, with 15 bases separating them. This CDR3 is built from 13 residues. CDR3 sequence: CASGYTFETEAFF. CDR3 DNA: TGTGCCAGCGGTTATACATTTGAAACTGAAGCTTTCTTT.

This clonotype turned up a few times. J is TRBJ2-7 and V is TRBV10-3; 9 bases match TRBD1. V shed 10 bases, J shed 0 bases, and the junction held 22 bases outside the gene matches. The CDR3 length is 19 residues. The germline V gene encodes CDR1 ENHRY and CDR2 SYGVKD. CDR3 amino acids: CATRTPVPGQGASSYEQYF. The CDR3 bases are TGTGCCACCCGGACCCCGGTCCCGGGACAGGGAGCAAGCTCCTACGAGCAGTACTTC.

The J gene is TRBJ2-5, the V gene TRBV18, with 10 positions matching TRBD1. In germline, CDR1 is KGHSH, CDR2 LQKENI. The CDR3 sequence is 18 residues long. Germline trimming cut 2 bases from V and 1 base from J; bases unmatched to any gene: 10. In DNA, the CDR3 is TGTGCCAGCTCACCATCGGGACAGGGGATCCCAAGCCAAGAGACCCAGTACTTC. Translating gives CASSPSGQGIPSQETQYF.

V gene TRBV11-2 combines with J gene TRBJ2-1; weak D call: TRBD2 (6 bases). The germline gives CDR1 SGHAT, CDR2 FQNNGV. Deletions cut 0 bases from V and 6 bases from J, with 15 bases between. The CDR3 covers 16 residues. The DNA for the CDR3 is TGTGCCAGCAGCTTAGATCTGACGGGGGAGCTCAATGAGCAGTTCTTC. Amino acid sequence: CASSLDLTGELNEQFF.

About this clonotype itself: A much larger clone is a single base away; this may be a read error. V and J are TRBV6-6 and TRBJ1-1; D is perhaps TRBD1 (5 bases). The germline V and J ends were trimmed by 4 bases and 6 bases, with 15 bases remaining between them. Looked up from germline, CDR1 is MNHNY and CDR2 is SVGAGI (reference sequence). The CDR3 totals 14 residues. Here the CDR3 DNA reads TGTGCCAGCAGTTTTGGGGGGACTGACGCTGAAGCTTTCTTT. Its protein product is CASSFGGTDAEAFF.

This clonotype was observed a handful of times. The rearrangement joins TRBV12-3 or TRBV12-4 to TRBJ1-2, with a tentative D call TRBD1 (6 bases). The ends were cut back, 5 bases at V and 4 bases at J, with 11 bases in the middle. CDR3 length: 13 residues. The CDR3 DNA sequence: TGTGCCAGCAGTCCAACAGGGTTCTATGGCTACACCTTC. Protein sequence: CASSPTGFYGYTF.

The genes are TRBV23-1 and TRBJ1-3, with a weak D call TRBD1 (6 bases). TRBV23-1 is an ORF, and what it does is uncertain. V was clipped by 3 bases and J by 0 bases, with 9 bases between them. CDR3 length: 15 amino acids. The CDR3 loop is CASSQRTVSGNTIYF. In DNA form, the CDR3 reads TGCGCCAGCAGTCAGAGGACAGTCTCTGGAAACACCATATATTTT.

Only one count was recorded for this clonotype. This could be a read error, since a much larger clone is one nucleotide away. The genes are TRBV7-6 and TRBJ1-1; 9 bases are a match to TRBD1. This CDR3 comprises 15 residues. Germline V gene sequence: CDR1 SGHVS, CDR2 FNYEAQ. The chain's CDR3 is CASSVWDRVNTAAFF. Written as DNA, the CDR3 is TGTGCCAGCAGCGTATGGGACAGGGTGAACACTGCAGCTTTCTTT.

The rearrangement links TRBV28 to TRBJ1-6; D is undetermined. This CDR3 is 12 amino acids long. Trimming took off 5 bases at V and 9 bases at J, with 8 bases between the two ends. Germline CDR1 reads MDHEN; CDR2 reads SYDVKM. CDR3 protein: CASSLSGSPLHF. In DNA form, the CDR3 reads TGTGCCAGCAGTCTTTCGGGTTCACCCCTCCACTTT.

The chain recombines TRBV4-1 with TRBJ1-5; D is ambiguous. The CDR3 loop spans 15 amino acids. Deletions cut 0 bases from V and 7 bases from J, with 13 bases between. Germline values: CDR1 MGHRA, CDR2 YSYEKL. The CDR3 DNA sequence: TGCGCCAGCAGCCAAGATTTTGGGGTTTGGCAGCCCCAGCATTTT. This translates into CASSQDFGVWQPQHF.